This note documents a single TCR beta chain sequence. The sample belongs to a study of blood T cell repertoires in COVID-19. Germline CDR1 ENHRY, CDR2 SYGVKD. J lost 7 bases, V lost 6 bases, and 14 bases had no gene match. The CDR3 runs to 16 residues. The repertoire was sequenced with immunoSEQ multiplex PCR; TCRdb's copy has only in-frame clones and lacks some. The repertoire holds 250,000 to 300,000 clones, with over 85% as singletons. This chain joins TRBV10-3 and TRBJ2-7; 11 nucleotides align to TRBD1. The sample taken for sequencing was PBMCs or T cells enriched from blood (not recorded which). This clonotype was obtained from a woman aged 55-69 years who had recovered from COVID-19. The CDR3 region is CAIRPLPGQGAHEQYF. CDR3 sequence (DNA): TGTGCCATCAGGCCCTTACCCGGACAGGGGGCGCATGAGCAGTACTTC.